This TCR beta chain was retrieved from a study of cytomegalovirus exposure and HLA in healthy donors. The PCR was carried out with 60 Vbeta primers and 13 Jbeta primers. Assay used: immunoSEQ multiplex PCR; TCRdb lists only in-frame clones, some missing. The sample has under 150,000 clones; 80% to 90% are singletons. A note on this clone: Its antigen is undetermined.

Study-wide results and limits: The study designated 150 or so TCR beta chains cytomegalovirus-associated.

There are 15 residues in the CDR3. In germline, CDR1 is SGHKS, CDR2 YYEKEE (reference sequence). V lost 0 bases, J lost 6 bases, and 3 bases stayed unmatched. The TCR was taken from a woman in her 40s in good health and CMV-seropositive. Sequencing input: PBMCs. The chain employs TRBV5-5 and TRBJ1-5, with 10 positions matching TRBD1. The CDR3 loop reads CASSLAGQGVQPQHF. CDR3 nucleotides: TGTGCCAGCAGCTTGGCCGGACAGGGGGTTCAGCCCCAGCATTTT.